The 3 T cell receptor beta chains listed next were all sequenced from one sample in a study of blood T cell repertoires in COVID-19. TCRdb keeps only in-frame clones here, not all; method: immunoSEQ multiplex PCR. In the table there are about 53,000 clones, more than 80% of which are singletons. The specimen sequenced was peripheral blood. Receptor source: a man aged 80 or over with acute or convalescent COVID-19.

The chain couples TRBV4-2 to TRBJ2-7, with 8 nucleotides matching TRBD1. Trimming at V came to 3 bases and at J to 5 bases, leaving 6 bases not matched to a gene. The CDR3 is 14 residues long. Germline CDR1 LGHNA, CDR2 YNFKEQ. CDR3 sequence: CASSHRTGKNEQYF. The CDR3 DNA follows: TGTGCCAGCAGCCACCGGACAGGGAAGAACGAGCAGTACTTC.

The J gene is TRBJ2-5, the V gene TRBV15; unclear D gene. This CDR3 spans 13 amino acids. Per germline, CDR1 LNHNV and CDR2 YYDKDF (reference sequence). V dropped 0 bases and J dropped 5 bases, with 7 bases sitting between them. CDR3 amino acids: CATSRDLRETQYF. The CDR3 bases are TGTGCCACCAGCAGAGATCTACGCGAGACCCAGTACTTC.

V usage is TRBV7-9 and J usage is TRBJ1-2; D call uncertain. Germline CDR1 SEHNR, CDR2 FQNEAQ (reference sequence). Trimming cost V 6 bases and J 8 bases, with 19 bases left between them. The CDR3 covers 14 residues. The CDR3 protein is CASSPVEGSRGYTF. For the CDR3, the DNA is TGTGCCAGCAGTCCAGTGGAAGGCTCGCGGGGCTACACCTTC.